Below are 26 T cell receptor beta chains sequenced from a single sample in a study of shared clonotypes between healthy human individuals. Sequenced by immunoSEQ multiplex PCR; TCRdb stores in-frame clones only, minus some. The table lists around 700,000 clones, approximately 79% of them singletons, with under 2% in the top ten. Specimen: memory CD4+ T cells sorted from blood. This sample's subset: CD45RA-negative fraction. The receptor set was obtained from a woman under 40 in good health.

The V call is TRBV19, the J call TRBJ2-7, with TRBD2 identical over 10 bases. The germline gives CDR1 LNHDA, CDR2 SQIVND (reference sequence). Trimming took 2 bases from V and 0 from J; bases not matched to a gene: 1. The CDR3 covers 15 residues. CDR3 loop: CASSIPSGSSYEQYF. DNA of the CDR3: TGTGCCAGTAGTATACCTAGCGGGAGCTCCTACGAGCAGTACTTC. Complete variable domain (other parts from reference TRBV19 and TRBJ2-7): DGGITQSPKYLFRKEGQNVTLSCEQNLNHDAMYWYRQDPGQGLRLIYYSQIVNDFQKGDIAEGYSVSREKKESFPLTVTSAQKNPTAFYLCASSIPSGSSYEQYFGPGTRLTVT.

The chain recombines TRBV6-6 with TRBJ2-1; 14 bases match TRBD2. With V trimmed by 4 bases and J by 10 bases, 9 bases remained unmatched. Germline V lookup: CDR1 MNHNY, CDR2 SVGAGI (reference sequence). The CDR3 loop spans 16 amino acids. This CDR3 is CASSSTTSGRALEQFF. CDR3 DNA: TGTGCCAGCAGTTCTACGACTAGCGGGAGGGCCTTGGAGCAGTTCTTC.

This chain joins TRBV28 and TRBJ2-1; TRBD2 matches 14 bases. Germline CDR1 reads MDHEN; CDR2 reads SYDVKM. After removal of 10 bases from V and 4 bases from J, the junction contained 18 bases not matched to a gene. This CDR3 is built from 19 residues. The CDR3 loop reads CANSMTAPGTSGGYNEQFF. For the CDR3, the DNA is TGTGCCAACAGCATGACAGCGCCCGGGACTAGCGGGGGTTACAATGAGCAGTTCTTC. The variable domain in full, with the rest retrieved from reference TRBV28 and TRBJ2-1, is DVKVTQSSRYLVKRTGEKVFLECVQDMDHENMFWYRQDPGLGLRLIYFSYDVKMKEKGDIPEGYSVSREKKERFSLILESASTNQTSMYLCANSMTAPGTSGGYNEQFFGPGTRLTVL.

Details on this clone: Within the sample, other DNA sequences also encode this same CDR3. CDR3 loop: CASSLQGPDTQYF. The CDR3 region has the DNA TGTGCCAGCAGCTTACAGGGACCAGATACGCAGTATTTT. V gene TRBV5-4 combines with J gene TRBJ2-3; D may be TRBD1 (6 bases). Trimming pared 2 bases from V and 4 bases from J, leaving 8 bases between. The germline gives CDR1 SGHNT, CDR2 YYREEE (reference sequence). The CDR3 is 13 residues long.

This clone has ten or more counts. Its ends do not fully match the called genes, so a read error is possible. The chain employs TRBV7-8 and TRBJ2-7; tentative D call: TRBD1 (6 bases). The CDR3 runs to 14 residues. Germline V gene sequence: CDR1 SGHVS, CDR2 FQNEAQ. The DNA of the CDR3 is TGTGCCAGCAGTTTAGGAATAGGACAGTACGAGCAGTACTTC. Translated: CASSLGIGQYEQYF.

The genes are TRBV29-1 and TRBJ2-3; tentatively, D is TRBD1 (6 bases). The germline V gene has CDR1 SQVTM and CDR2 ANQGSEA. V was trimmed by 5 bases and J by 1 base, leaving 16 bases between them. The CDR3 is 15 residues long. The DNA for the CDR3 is TGCAGCGTTAGGGGGACCGGAGCCGGCACAGATACGCAGTATTTT. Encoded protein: CSVRGTGAGTDTQYF.

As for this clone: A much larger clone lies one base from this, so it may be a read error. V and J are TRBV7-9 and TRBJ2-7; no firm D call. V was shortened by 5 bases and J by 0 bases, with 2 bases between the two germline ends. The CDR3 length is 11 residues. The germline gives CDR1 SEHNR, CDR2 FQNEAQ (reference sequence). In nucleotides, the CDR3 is TGTGCCAGCAGCGTCTCCTACGAGCAGTACTTC. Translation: CASSVSYEQYF.

The CDR3, as DNA: TGTGCCAGCTCACACGCCAACTACGAGCAGTACTTC. Protein sequence: CASSHANYEQYF. The rearrangement links TRBV18 to TRBJ2-7; no clear D gene. V was pared by 4 bases and J by 3 bases, with 7 bases between. CDR1 is KGHSH, CDR2 LQKENI, per germline. The CDR3 is 12 residues long.

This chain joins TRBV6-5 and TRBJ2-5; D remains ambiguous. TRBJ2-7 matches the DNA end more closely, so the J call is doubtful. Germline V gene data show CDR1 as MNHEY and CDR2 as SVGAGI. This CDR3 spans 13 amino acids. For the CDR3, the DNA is TGTGCCAGCAGTTATGGGGATCCTTACGAGCAGTACTTC. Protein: CASSYGDPYEQYF.

CDR3 in DNA: TGTGCCATCCATTGGACAGGGGTAGGGACCCAGTACTTC. It specifies CAIHWTGVGTQYF. The J gene is TRBJ2-5, the V gene TRBV2, with 9 nucleotides matching TRBD1. The CDR3 contains 13 residues. Germline trimming cut 10 bases from V and 7 bases from J; bases unmatched to any gene: 10. Germline-derived CDR1 and CDR2 are SNHLY and FYNNEI.

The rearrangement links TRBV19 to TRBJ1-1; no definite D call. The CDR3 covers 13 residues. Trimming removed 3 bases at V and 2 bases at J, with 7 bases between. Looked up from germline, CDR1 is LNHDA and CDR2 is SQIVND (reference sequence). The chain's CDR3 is CASSIRKNTEAFF. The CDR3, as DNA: TGTGCCAGTAGTATCAGGAAAAACACTGAAGCTTTCTTT.

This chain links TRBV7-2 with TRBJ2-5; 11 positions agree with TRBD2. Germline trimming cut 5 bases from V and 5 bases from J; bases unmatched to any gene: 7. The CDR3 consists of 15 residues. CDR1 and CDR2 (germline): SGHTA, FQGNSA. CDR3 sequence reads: CASSAQLAGAETQYF. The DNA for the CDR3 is TGTGCCAGCAGCGCACAACTAGCGGGAGCTGAGACCCAGTACTTC.

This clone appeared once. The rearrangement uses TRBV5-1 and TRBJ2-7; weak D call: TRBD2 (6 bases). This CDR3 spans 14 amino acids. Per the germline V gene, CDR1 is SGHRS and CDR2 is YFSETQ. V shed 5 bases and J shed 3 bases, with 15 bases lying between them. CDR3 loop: CASRRESHNYEQYF. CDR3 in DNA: TGCGCCAGCAGACGGGAGTCCCATAACTACGAGCAGTACTTC.

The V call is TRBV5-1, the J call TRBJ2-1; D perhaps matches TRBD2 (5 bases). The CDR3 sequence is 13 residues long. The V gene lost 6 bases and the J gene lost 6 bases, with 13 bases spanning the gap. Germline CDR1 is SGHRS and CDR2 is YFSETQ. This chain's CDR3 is CASKVLGPNEQFF. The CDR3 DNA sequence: TGCGCCAGCAAAGTACTAGGGCCCAATGAGCAGTTCTTC.

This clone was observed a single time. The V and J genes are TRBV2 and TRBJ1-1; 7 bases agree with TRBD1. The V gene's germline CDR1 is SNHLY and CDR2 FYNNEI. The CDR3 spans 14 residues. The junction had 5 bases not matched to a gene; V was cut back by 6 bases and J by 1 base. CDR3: CASRTGARNTEAFF. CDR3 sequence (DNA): TGTGCCAGCAGAACAGGGGCCCGGAACACTGAAGCTTTCTTT.

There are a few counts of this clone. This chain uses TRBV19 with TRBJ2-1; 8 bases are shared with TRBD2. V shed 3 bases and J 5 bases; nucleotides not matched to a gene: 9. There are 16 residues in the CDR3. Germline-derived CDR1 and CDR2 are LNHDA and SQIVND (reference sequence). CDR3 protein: CASSMTPTSGHNEQFF. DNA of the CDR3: TGTGCCAGTAGTATGACCCCAACTAGCGGACACAATGAGCAGTTCTTC.

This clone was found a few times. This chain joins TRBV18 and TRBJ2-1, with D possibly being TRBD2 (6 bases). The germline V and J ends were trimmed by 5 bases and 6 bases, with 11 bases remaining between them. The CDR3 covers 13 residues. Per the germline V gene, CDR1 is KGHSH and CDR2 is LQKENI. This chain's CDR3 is CASSSGVGNEQFF. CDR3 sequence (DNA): TGTGCCAGCTCATCGGGAGTTGGCAATGAGCAGTTCTTC.

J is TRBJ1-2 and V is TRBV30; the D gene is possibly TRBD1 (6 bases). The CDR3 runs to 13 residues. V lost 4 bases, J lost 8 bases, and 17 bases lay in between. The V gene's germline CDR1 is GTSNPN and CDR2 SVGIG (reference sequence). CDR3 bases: TGTGCCTGGACACCAGTAGCAGGGGCCGGCTACACCTTC. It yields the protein CAWTPVAGAGYTF.

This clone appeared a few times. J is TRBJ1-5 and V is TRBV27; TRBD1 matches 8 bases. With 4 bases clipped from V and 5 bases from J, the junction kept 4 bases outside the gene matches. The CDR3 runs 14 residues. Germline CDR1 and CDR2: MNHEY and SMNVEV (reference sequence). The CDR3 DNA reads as TGTGCCAGCAGTTCCGGGACAGGTCATCAGCCCCAGCATTTT. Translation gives CASSSGTGHQPQHF.

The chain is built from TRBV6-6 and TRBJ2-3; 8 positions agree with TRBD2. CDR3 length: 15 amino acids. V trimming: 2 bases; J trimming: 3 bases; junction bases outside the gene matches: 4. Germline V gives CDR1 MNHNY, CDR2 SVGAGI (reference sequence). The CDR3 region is CASSYRGGLTDTQYF. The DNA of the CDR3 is TGTGCCAGCAGTTACCGCGGGGGGTTAACAGATACGCAGTATTTT.

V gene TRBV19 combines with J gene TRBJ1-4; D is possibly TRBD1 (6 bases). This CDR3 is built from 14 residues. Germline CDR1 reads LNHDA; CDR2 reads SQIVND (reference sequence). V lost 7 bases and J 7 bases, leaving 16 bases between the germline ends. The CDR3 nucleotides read TGTGCCAGTACCCAACAGGGCCAGAGTGAAAAACTGTTTTTT. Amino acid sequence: CASTQQGQSEKLFF.

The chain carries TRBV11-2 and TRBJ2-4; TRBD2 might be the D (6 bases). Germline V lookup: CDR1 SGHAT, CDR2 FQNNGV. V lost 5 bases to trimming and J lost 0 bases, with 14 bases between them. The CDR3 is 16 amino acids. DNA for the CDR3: TGTGCCAGCAGCATCCGGCGGGGTTTAGCCAAAAACATTCAGTACTTC. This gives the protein CASSIRRGLAKNIQYF. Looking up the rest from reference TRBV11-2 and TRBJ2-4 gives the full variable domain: EAGVAQSPRYKIIEKRQSVAFWCNPISGHATLYWYQQILGQGPKLLIQFQNNGVVDDSQLPKDRFSAERLKGVDSTLKIQPAKLEDSAVYLCASSIRRGLAKNIQYFGAGTRLSVL.

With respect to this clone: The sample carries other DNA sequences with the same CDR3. CDR3 in amino acids: CASSATGNSNQPQHF. The CDR3, as DNA: TGTGCCAGCAGCGCGACCGGCAATAGCAATCAGCCCCAGCATTTT. The chain uses TRBV9 and TRBJ1-5; D remains ambiguous. The CDR3 length is 15 residues. Between the trimmed V and J ends, which lost 3 bases and 0 bases, there was a span of 10 bases. The germline V gene encodes CDR1 SGDLS and CDR2 YYNGEE. Together with reference TRBV9 and TRBJ1-5, the CDR3 gives the full variable domain: DSGVTQTPKHLITATGQRVTLRCSPRSGDLSVYWYQQSLDQGLQFLIQYYNGEERAKGNILERFSAQQFPDLHSELNLSSLELGDSALYFCASSATGNSNQPQHFGDGTRLSIL.

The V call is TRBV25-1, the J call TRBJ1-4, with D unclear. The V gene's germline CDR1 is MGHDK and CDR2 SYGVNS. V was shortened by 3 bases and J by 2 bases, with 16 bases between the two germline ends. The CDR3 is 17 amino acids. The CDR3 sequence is CASSEGARVWTNEKLFF. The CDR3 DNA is TGTGCCAGCAGTGAGGGTGCGAGGGTGTGGACTAATGAAAAACTGTTTTTT. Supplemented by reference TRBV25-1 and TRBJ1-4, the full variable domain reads EADIYQTPRYLVIGTGKKITLECSQTMGHDKMYWYQQDPGMELHLIHYSYGVNSTEKGDLSSESTVSRIRTEHFPLTLESARPSHTSQYLCASSEGARVWTNEKLFFGSGTQLSVL.

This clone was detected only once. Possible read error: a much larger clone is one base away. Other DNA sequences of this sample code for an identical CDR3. The CDR3 is CASSQADRFTEAFF. In nucleotides, the CDR3 is TGTGCCAGCAGCCAGGCAGACAGGTTTACTGAAGCTTTCTTT. V is TRBV4-2 and J is TRBJ1-1; a possible D gene is TRBD1 (6 bases). Trimming took 3 bases from V and 5 from J, leaving 13 bases between them. Per the germline V gene, CDR1 is LGHNA and CDR2 is YNFKEQ. This CDR3 has 14 amino acids.

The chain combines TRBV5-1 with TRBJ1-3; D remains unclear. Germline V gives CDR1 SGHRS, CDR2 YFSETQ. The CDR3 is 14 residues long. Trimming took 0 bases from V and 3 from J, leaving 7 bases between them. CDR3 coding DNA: TGCGCCAGCAGCTTGGAAGGGTTTGGAAACACCATATATTTT. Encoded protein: CASSLEGFGNTIYF.